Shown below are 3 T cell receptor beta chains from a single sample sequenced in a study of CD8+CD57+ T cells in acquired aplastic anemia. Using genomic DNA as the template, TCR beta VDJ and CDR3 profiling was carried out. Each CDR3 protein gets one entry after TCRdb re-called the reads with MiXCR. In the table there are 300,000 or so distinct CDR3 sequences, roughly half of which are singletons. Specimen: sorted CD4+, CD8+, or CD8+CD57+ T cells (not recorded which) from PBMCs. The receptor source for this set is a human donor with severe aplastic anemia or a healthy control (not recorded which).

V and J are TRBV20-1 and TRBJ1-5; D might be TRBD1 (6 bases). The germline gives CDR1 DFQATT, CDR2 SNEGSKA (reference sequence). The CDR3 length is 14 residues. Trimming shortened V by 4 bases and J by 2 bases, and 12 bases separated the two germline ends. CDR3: CSATTGGGNQPQHF. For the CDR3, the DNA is TGCAGTGCTACCACGGGGGGCGGCAATCAGCCCCAGCATTTT.

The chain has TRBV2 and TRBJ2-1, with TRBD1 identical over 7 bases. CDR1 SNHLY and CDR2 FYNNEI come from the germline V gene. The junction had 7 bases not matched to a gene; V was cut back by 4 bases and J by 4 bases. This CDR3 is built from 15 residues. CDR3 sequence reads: CASSVGQVGYNEQFF. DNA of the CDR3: TGTGCCAGCAGTGTAGGACAGGTAGGGTACAATGAGCAGTTCTTC.

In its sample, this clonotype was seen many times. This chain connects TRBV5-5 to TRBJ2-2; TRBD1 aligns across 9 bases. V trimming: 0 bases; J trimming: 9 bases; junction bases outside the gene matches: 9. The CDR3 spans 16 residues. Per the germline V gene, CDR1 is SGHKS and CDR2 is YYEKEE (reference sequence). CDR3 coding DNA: TGTGCCAGCAGCTTGGTGGGGAGACAGGGGGTACGGGAGCTGTTTTTT. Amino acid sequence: CASSLVGRQGVRELFF.